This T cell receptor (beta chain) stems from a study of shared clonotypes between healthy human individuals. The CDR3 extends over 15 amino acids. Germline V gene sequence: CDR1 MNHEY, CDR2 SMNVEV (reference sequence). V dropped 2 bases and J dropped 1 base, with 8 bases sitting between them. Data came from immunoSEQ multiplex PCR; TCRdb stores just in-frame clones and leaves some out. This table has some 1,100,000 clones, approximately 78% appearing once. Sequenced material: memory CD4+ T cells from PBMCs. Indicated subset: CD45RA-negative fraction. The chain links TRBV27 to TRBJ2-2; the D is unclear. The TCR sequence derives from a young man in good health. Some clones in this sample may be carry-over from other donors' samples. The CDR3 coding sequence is TGTGCCAGCAGTTTACGGACGGTGAACACCGGGGAGCTGTTTTTT. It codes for CASSLRTVNTGELFF.